This T cell receptor (beta chain) was identified in a study of cytomegalovirus exposure and HLA in healthy donors. Looking at the study overall: Some 90 million unique TCRs from HLA-typed donors were held in an early data release.

General observations from the study: A later analysis associated 15,000 or so TCR beta sequences with HLA alleles at a 0.05 false discovery rate. Rarity characterized most TCR sequences, yet some public TCRs appeared in many donors.

Notes on this clone: The antigen is unknown.

When sampled, the donors appeared nominally healthy, though they likely had unrecorded immune exposures. Germline CDR1 reads ENHRY; CDR2 reads SYGVKD. V lost 10 bases, J lost 0 bases, and 11 bases lay in between. CDR3 size: 13 residues. Use of 60 Vbeta and 13 Jbeta primers characterized the PCR. The repertoire was sequenced with immunoSEQ multiplex PCR; TCRdb's copy has only in-frame clones and lacks some. The sample holds 180,000 or so clones; over 65% are singletons and the top ten take roughly 0.098%. This sequence was found in a boy between 2 and 10 years old in good health and CMV-seronegative. V is TRBV10-3 and J is TRBJ2-3, with D tentatively TRBD1 (6 bases). Material for sequencing was PBMCs. CDR3 protein: CATGQGSTDTQYF. The CDR3 nucleotides are TGTGCCACCGGGCAGGGGAGCACAGATACGCAGTATTTT.